This TCR beta chain was identified in a study of human T cells and chemical hapten exposure. Study-level information: Yields of TCR per sample differed, chiefly owing to small differences in pooled library volume. The study's findings and limits: The presence of alopecia in the donors means their immune response may differ from healthy people's. TCRs exceeding 1 in 1000 frequency stayed unchanged with DPC sensitization.

Via MiXCR, TCRdb re-called the RACE reads, giving one row per CDR3 protein. The table has over 75,000 distinct CDR3 sequences, roughly 11% seen once. The germline V gene has CDR1 SGHNT and CDR2 YENEEA. The CDR3 is 17 amino acids. V gave up 2 bases and J gave up 0 bases, with 14 bases separating them. This clonotype has only a few counts. Its antigen remains unknown. This sample's time point: patch test 3, about 24 weeks after DPC sensitization. Sample treatment: therapeutic diphenylcyclopropenone sensitization with weekly scalp DPC. The V gene is TRBV11-3, the J gene TRBJ1-5, with D possibly TRBD1 on 6 matching bases. The sample was whole blood, taken in connection with sensitization to the hapten diphenylcyclopropenone (DPC). This clonotype was sampled from a woman in her thirties with alopecia areata. Some clones in this sample may be carry-over from other donors' samples. The CDR3 region has the DNA TGTGCCAGCAGCTTATACCCGCAGGGGAATAGCAATCAGCCCCAGCATTTT. Translating it yields CASSLYPQGNSNQPQHF.